Listed below are T cell receptor beta chains from one sample, sequenced in a study of OX40 agonist ivuxolimab in advanced cancers. TCRdb's copy holds only in-frame clones and misses some; the assay was immunoSEQ multiplex PCR. The sample carries about 50,000 clones, roughly four fifths recorded once. The specimen was CD4+ or CD8+ T cells sorted from blood, collected in a trial of the OX40 agonist ivuxolimab. The receptors shown here come from an adult with an advanced solid tumor such as melanoma, head and neck, liver or kidney cancer. The conserved cysteine and the conserved F or W are not part of the CDR3 here. D genes are given only for firm matches. The listing skips clone size in some rows; elsewhere it reads once, few, many or a size class.

abundance	d_gene	v_gene	j_gene	CDR3aa
.	.	TRBV18	TRBJ1-3	ASSPPNYSGNTIY
.	.	TRBV7-2	TRBJ2-7	ASSLVGSFYEQY
.	.	TRBV19	TRBJ1-6	ASSIGDGGQPNSPLH
few	.	TRBV4-3	TRBJ1-1	ASSQDGVKAF
.	.	TRBV6-5	TRBJ1-1	ASSSRRPITEAF
.	.	TRBV4-2	TRBJ2-5	ASSQEMVQETQY
.	TRBD1	TRBV2	TRBJ1-6	ATLEGTDSPLH
.	.	TRBV11-2	TRBJ1-1	ASSPWEPNTEAF
.	TRBD2	TRBV7-6	TRBJ2-5	ASSTSGALQETQY
few	.	TRBV9	TRBJ2-3	ASSVDGARSDTQY
once	TRBD2	TRBV7-9	TRBJ2-1	ASSPRGSGGLPIYNEQF
.	.	TRBV20-1	TRBJ1-1	SAIAQGAF
.	.	TRBV4-1	TRBJ1-2	ASSQETGLYGYT
.	.	TRBV18	TRBJ1-1	ATSEERAEAF
.	.	TRBV19	.	ASSSLGSYEQY
.	.	TRBV19	TRBJ2-1	ATHGYNEQF
.	TRBD1	TRBV12-5	TRBJ2-1	ASGFGGGQGKSEQF